This is a list of T cell receptor beta chains from one sample in a study of PD-1 blockade in classical Hodgkin lymphoma. The protocol was immunoSEQ multiplex PCR, while the TCRdb copy is restricted to in-frame clones and leaves out a portion. The sample holds approximately 99,000 clones, roughly 80% seen once. Sequenced material: peripheral blood mononuclear cells (PBMCs), taken before the second cycle of nivolumab. These receptors were collected from a human donor with classical Hodgkin lymphoma. Each CDR3 is given with its conserved first and last residue. The D gene is left open where the match is weak. Clone size is stated in some rows and not others, as once, few, many or a class when expanded.

clone_size,v_call,cdr3_length,j_call,d_call,cdr3_aa,cdr3_nt
.,TRBV5-6,13,TRBJ1-1,.,CASSPIGQSEAFF,TGTGCCAGCAGCCCCATCGGACAGTCTGAAGCTTTCTTT
.,TRBV6-1,14,TRBJ2-3,.,CASRGGIRTDTQYF,TGTGCCAGCAGGGGCGGGATTCGCACAGATACGCAGTATTTT
.,TRBV9,15,TRBJ2-3,.,CASSLPEGGTDTQYF,TGTGCCAGCAGTTTACCTGAGGGGGGGACAGATACGCAGTATTTT
.,TRBV7-9,15,TRBJ2-5,.,CASSPKDRRGETQYF,TGTGCCAGCAGCCCTAAAGACAGGAGGGGAGAGACCCAGTACTTC
.,TRBV5-6,14,TRBJ2-7,.,CASSFGIITYEQYF,TGTGCCAGCAGCTTCGGGATAATCACCTACGAGCAGTACTTC
once,TRBV13,16,TRBJ2-3,TRBD2,CASSYRLAGGGDTQYF,TGTGCCAGCAGCTACCGACTAGCGGGAGGAGGGGATACGCAGTATTTT
.,TRBV4-2,15,TRBJ2-1,TRBD1,CASSLTQDRDNEQFF,TGTGCCAGCAGCCTAACCCAGGACAGGGACAATGAGCAGTTCTTC
.,TRBV15,14,TRBJ2-1,.,CATSREGFYNEQFF,TGTGCCACCAGCAGAGAGGGTTTCTACAATGAGCAGTTCTTC
once,TRBV5-1,13,TRBJ2-1,.,CASSLTGPNEQFF,TGCGCCAGCAGCTTGACAGGGCCCAATGAGCAGTTCTTC
.,TRBV29-1,12,TRBJ2-3,.,CSAAYPGDTQYF,TGCAGCGCTGCCTACCCCGGGGATACGCAGTATTTT
.,TRBV19,11,TRBJ2-7,.,CASSSKYEQYF,TGTGCCAGTAGTTCGAAGTACGAGCAGTACTTC
.,TRBV15,14,TRBJ1-4,TRBD1,CATSTEGQLKKLFF,TGTGCCACCAGCACAGAGGGACAGTTGAAAAAACTGTTTTTT
once,TRBV19,15,TRBJ2-3,.,CASSPSARGLDTQYF,TGTGCCAGTAGTCCCTCCGCCCGGGGCCTAGATACGCAGTATTTT
.,TRBV10-3,17,TRBJ1-5,.,CATAAVSGLRGNQPQHF,TGTGCCACCGCCGCGGTGTCAGGTTTGCGAGGCAATCAGCCCCAGCATTTT
.,TRBV9,15,TRBJ1-3,TRBD1,CASSGWTGSGNTIYF,TGTGCCAGCAGCGGATGGACAGGCTCTGGAAACACCATATATTTT
.,TRBV10-1,17,TRBJ2-3,.,CASRREFRHTSTDTQYF,TGCGCCAGCAGGCGAGAATTTCGGCACACTAGCACAGATACGCAGTATTTT
.,TRBV28,14,TRBJ1-5,.,CASNRLGGARPQHF,TGTGCCAGCAACCGCCTCGGGGGGGCGCGGCCCCAGCATTTT
.,TRBV6-1,13,TRBJ1-5,.,CASTERGGQPQHF,TGTGCCAGCACCGAAAGGGGGGGACAGCCCCAGCATTTT
.,TRBV18,16,TRBJ1-2,.,CASSPLGAQTGYGYTF,TGTGCCAGCTCACCATTGGGGGCCCAGACAGGCTATGGCTACACCTTC
.,TRBV7-9,14,TRBJ1-1,.,CASSLGQGVTEAFF,TGTGCCAGCAGCTTAGGTCAGGGTGTCACTGAAGCTTTCTTT
.,TRBV6-6,12,TRBJ1-1,TRBD1,CASSSGTGEAFF,TGTGCCAGCAGTTCCGGGACAGGTGAAGCTTTCTTT
.,TRBV18,13,TRBJ2-7,.,CASSPGASHEQYF,TGTGCCAGCTCACCAGGGGCCAGCCACGAGCAGTACTTC
.,TRBV11-2,16,TRBJ2-2,TRBD2,CASSLSAGGPAGELFF,TGTGCCAGCAGCTTATCTGCGGGAGGGCCTGCCGGGGAGCTGTTTTTT
.,TRBV19,17,TRBJ2-3,TRBD2,CASSISRASGSTDTQYF,TGTGCCAGTAGTATAAGCAGGGCTAGCGGGAGTACAGATACGCAGTATTTT
.,TRBV5-1,17,TRBJ2-2,.,CASSLEAGRKNTGELFF,TGCGCCAGCAGCTTGGAGGCGGGACGAAAGAACACCGGGGAGCTGTTTTTT
.,TRBV9,15,TRBJ2-6,TRBD1,CASSVTGAGANVLTF,TGTGCCAGCAGCGTGACAGGGGCTGGGGCCAACGTCCTGACTTTC
.,TRBV5-1,14,TRBJ2-3,.,CASSFQDRQDTQYF,TGCGCCAGCAGCTTTCAAGACAGACAAGATACGCAGTATTTT
few,TRBV2,17,TRBJ2-7,TRBD2,CASSGPPGGTSSHEQYF,TGTGCCAGCAGTGGGCCCCCGGGCGGGACTAGTTCTCACGAGCAGTACTTC
.,TRBV7-2,15,TRBJ2-1,TRBD2,CASSSTSGLYNEQFF,TGTGCCAGCAGCTCGACTAGCGGTCTCTACAATGAGCAGTTCTTC
few,TRBV6-4,21,TRBJ2-3,TRBD2,CASSDSGLAGRMVPNTDTQYF,TGTGCCAGCAGTGACTCGGGACTAGCGGGACGGATGGTGCCAAACACAGATACGCAGTATTTT
.,TRBV29-1,12,TRBJ2-7,TRBD1,CSVVGQAYEQYF,TGCAGCGTTGTGGGACAGGCCTACGAGCAGTACTTC
.,TRBV6-5,14,TRBJ2-5,TRBD2,CASRRLAGVETQYF,TGTGCCAGCAGGAGACTAGCGGGAGTAGAGACCCAGTACTTC
.,TRBV5-1,13,TRBJ2-2,.,CASSLEQSGELFF,TGCGCCAGCAGCTTGGAACAGTCCGGGGAGCTGTTTTTT
.,TRBV6-1,15,TRBJ2-7,TRBD2,CASSEAGSGGYEQYF,TGTGCCAGCAGTGAAGCGGGTAGCGGGGGCTACGAGCAGTACTTC
.,TRBV21-1,16,TRBJ1-2,.,CASSSRDRERVYGYTF,TGTGCCAGCAGCTCCCGGGACAGGGAACGGGTCTATGGCTACACCTTC
.,TRBV7-2,15,TRBJ2-1,TRBD1,CASSWAGQGVGEQFF,TGTGCCAGCAGCTGGGCCGGACAGGGGGTGGGAGAGCAGTTCTTC
.,TRBV19,15,TRBJ1-1,.,CASSTPPGEAAEAFF,TGTGCCAGTAGTACACCCCCGGGGGAGGCCGCTGAAGCTTTCTTT
.,TRBV7-6,15,TRBJ1-4,.,CASSLAGFGNEKLFF,TGTGCCAGCAGCTTAGCAGGGTTTGGTAATGAAAAACTGTTTTTT
.,TRBV4-2,15,TRBJ1-2,.,CASSSRGGPLYGYTF,TGTGCCAGCAGCTCCCGCGGGGGCCCCCTTTATGGCTACACCTTC
.,TRBV5-1,14,TRBJ2-1,.,CASSWGLDHNEQFF,TGCGCCAGCAGCTGGGGGCTAGACCACAATGAGCAGTTCTTC
.,TRBV5-1,15,TRBJ2-7,TRBD2,CASSPGGSGFYEQYF,TGCGCCAGCAGCCCGGGGGGGAGCGGGTTCTACGAGCAGTACTTC
.,TRBV19,14,TRBJ2-6,.,CASSAGFGANVLTF,TGTGCCAGTAGCGCGGGGTTCGGGGCCAACGTCCTGACTTTC
.,TRBV13,13,TRBJ2-7,.,CASSLVGTYEQYF,TGTGCCAGCAGCTTAGTGGGGACCTACGAGCAGTACTTC
once,TRBV11-2,16,TRBJ1-4,TRBD1,CASSLRSRQGGEKLFF,TGTGCCAGCAGCTTAAGGAGTCGACAGGGAGGTGAAAAACTGTTTTTT
once,TRBV6-5,13,TRBJ2-7,.,CASRQEGRDEQYF,TGTGCCAGCCGCCAGGAGGGTCGGGACGAGCAGTACTTC
.,TRBV4-3,15,TRBJ1-4,.,CASSQVVGFNEKLFF,TGCGCCAGCAGCCAAGTGGTTGGGTTTAATGAAAAACTGTTTTTT
.,TRBV9,17,TRBJ2-3,TRBD2,CASSVAPGLAGGGTQYF,TGTGCCAGCAGCGTAGCCCCCGGACTAGCGGGAGGAGGTACGCAGTATTTT
few,TRBV7-3,14,TRBJ1-2,TRBD1,CASSRTGDGYGYTF,TGTGCCAGCAGCCGGACAGGGGATGGCTATGGCTACACCTTC
.,TRBV28,14,TRBJ1-5,.,CASNLADANQPQHF,TGTGCCAGCAACCTCGCAGACGCCAATCAGCCCCAGCATTTT
once,TRBV7-8,17,TRBJ1-2,.,CASSLGPSRLRNYGYTF,TGTGCCAGCAGCTTAGGTCCCAGTCGTTTGCGTAACTATGGCTACACCTTC
.,TRBV19,14,TRBJ2-1,.,CASSMTGFYNEQFF,TGTGCCAGTAGTATGACGGGATTCTACAATGAGCAGTTCTTC
few,TRBV9,14,TRBJ2-1,TRBD2,CASSPSAGLALEFF,TGTGCCAGCAGCCCCTCCGCGGGACTAGCCCTCGAGTTCTTC